The TCR beta chain under discussion was sequenced for a study of blood T cell repertoires in COVID-19 (dated by TCRdb to the early 2020s). In the study overall: Collaborator samples came from the United States, Italy and Spain and covered acute and convalescent phases of COVID-19. The prospective study material was composed of cDNA or gDNA derived from T cells, B-cell-depleted T cells, or PBMCs. Deeply sampled blood TCRbeta repertoires from subjects exposed to, actively infected with, or recovered from COVID-19 were included in the dataset. A freely available public database, intended as a resource for researchers studying the immune response to SARS-CoV-2, is where the repertoires were released. The samples were drawn from two sources: the first 160 participants of the ongoing ImmuneRACE study, and approximately 1,300 subjects contributed by 6 global collaborators. A de-identified subject ID, COVID-19 status, age in years and sex were almost always included in the sample metadata. Where available, HLA class I and class II types were taken from metadata supplied by the sample provider and were not determined by assay-based typing.

About this clone: What this receptor recognizes is not known. No base quality information exists; no much larger clone differs at one position.

Broad study findings and their caveats: The quantity of clinical and demographic metadata differed by source and by participant and was supplied without curation.

The immunoSEQ Assay, a bias-controlled multiplex PCR, was used to amplify TCRbeta CDR3 regions from genomic DNA. On the authors' methods: The number of nucleated cells in each sample was estimated by amplification of reference gene primers within the assay. To quantify the absolute abundance of each unique TCRbeta CDR3 rearrangement, sequence reads were collapsed and filtered. For each sample, productive Simpson clonality was calculated as the square root of Simpson's diversity index across productive rearrangements. TCRdb stores this immuneACCESS table with in-frame sequences only. Part of the clones is absent; in the studies checked, under half of the shortfall reflects unresolved V genes, and no reason is known for the rest. That table furnishes V, J and clone size, whereas the DNA furnished D and trimming. The sample contains 150,000 to 180,000 clones, about four fifths of them found a single time. The top ten hold around 3.4% of the sample.

The collaborating institutions used their own protocols to collect whole blood in K2EDTA tubes. For TCRbeta analysis, collaborators shipped samples as frozen whole blood, isolated PBMCs, or DNA extracted from either of those sample types. V lost 6 bases and J lost 4 bases; the stretch between them is 13 bases long. CDR1 is given as SGHTA and CDR2 as FQGTGA, both from the germline V gene. From the cysteine through the phenylalanine, the CDR3 covers 15 amino acids. Only the CDR3 DNA is retained, 45 bases long and in frame from the first base. The sequenced material came from peripheral blood. The clonotype originates from a woman aged 80 or over with acute or convalescent COVID-19. Recombination joined TRBV7-3 with TRBJ2-6, and TRBD2 may be the D gene, going by 5 matching bases. The bases are TGTGCCAGCAGGAGGGTTCCGGGCGGGGCCAACGTCCTGACTTTC. It translates as CASRRVPGGANVLTF. With the portions outside the CDR3 filled from the reference TRBV7-3 and TRBJ2-6 genes, the complete variable region becomes GAGVSQTPSNKVTEKGKYVELRCDPISGHTALYWYRQSLGQGPEFLIYFQGTGAADDSGLPNDRFFAVRPEGSVSTLKIQRTERGDSAVYLCASRRVPGGANVLTFGAGSRLTVL.